A single sample is the source of the 18 T cell receptor beta chains below, sequenced in a study of cytomegalovirus exposure and HLA in healthy donors (dated by TCRdb to 2015 to 2018). Libraries were prepared through the immunoSEQ multiplex PCR assay. For the multiplex PCR, a mixture combining 60 forward primers for TCR Vbeta segments and 13 reverse primers for TCR Jbeta segments was used. TCRdb took this table from immuneACCESS and kept in-frame rearrangements with V and J called. Such tables lack part of the clones; where checked against another copy, unresolved V genes explain under half of the gap, and the rest is unexplained. The sample table holds about 300,000 clones, of which about nine tenths were seen once. The ten largest clones represent 4% of the sample. The sequenced sample consisted of PBMCs. The receptors originated from a man in his forties in good health and CMV-seropositive.

The chain recombines TRBV15 with TRBJ2-7; D is possibly TRBD1 (6 bases). V lost 3 bases to trimming and J lost 7 bases, with 13 bases between them. This CDR3 region has 13 residues. Germline V lookup: CDR1 LNHNV, CDR2 YYDKDF (reference sequence). The CDR3 region is CATSSATGLEQYF. In DNA form, the CDR3 reads TGTGCCACCAGCAGCGCAACAGGGCTAGAGCAGTACTTC. Supplemented by reference TRBV15 and TRBJ2-7, the full variable domain reads DAMVIQNPRYQVTQFGKPVTLSCSQTLNHNVMYWYQQKSSQAPKLLFHYYDKDFNNEADTPDNFQSRRPNTSFCFLDIRSPGLGDTAMYLCATSSATGLEQYFGPGTRLTVT.

V usage is TRBV2 and J usage is TRBJ2-7, with TRBD1 matching 8 bases. The ends lost 4 bases at V and 6 bases at J; junction bases unmatched: 8. Per the germline V gene, CDR1 is SNHLY and CDR2 is FYNNEI. The CDR3 extends over 14 amino acids. The CDR3 is CASSGNRGLGEQYF. The CDR3 nucleotides read TGTGCCAGCAGTGGGAACAGGGGGTTGGGCGAGCAGTACTTC.

This chain joins TRBV5-4 and TRBJ1-2, with D perhaps TRBD1 (5 bases). Germline V gene lookup returns CDR1 SGHNT and CDR2 YYREEE (reference sequence). V was shortened by 3 bases and J by 3 bases, with 15 bases between the two germline ends. The CDR3 is 15 amino acids. The CDR3 DNA is TGTGCCAGCAGCTCGGGGGAGGGGATATACTATGGCTACACCTTC. Translating it yields CASSSGEGIYYGYTF.

This chain links TRBV18 with TRBJ1-4; the match to TRBD1 covers 9 bases. Germline lookup yields CDR1 KGHSH and CDR2 LQKENI. J gave up 8 bases and V 6 bases, and 7 bases lay outside the gene matches. The CDR3 is 14 residues long. The CDR3 loop is CASSRDRESEKLFF. The CDR3 DNA reads TGTGCCAGCTCTCGGGACAGGGAATCAGAAAAACTGTTTTTT.

The chain has TRBV7-2 and TRBJ1-3; D perhaps matches TRBD1 (6 bases). This CDR3 contains 16 residues. V lost 1 base, J lost 0 bases, and 10 bases lay in between. CDR1 and CDR2 (germline): SGHTA, FQGNSA. CDR3 DNA sequence: TGTGCCAGCAGCTTAGAGGGACAAAGCTCTGGAAACACCATATATTTT. This codes for CASSLEGQSSGNTIYF.

The chain employs TRBV12-5 and TRBJ2-1, with D possibly matching TRBD2 (7 bases). Germline lookup yields CDR1 LGHNT and CDR2 FRNRAP. The CDR3 totals 16 residues. Trimming shortened V by 0 bases and J by 2 bases, and 11 bases separated the two germline ends. CDR3 region: CASGLVTGGAYNEQFF. The CDR3 DNA sequence: TGTGCTAGTGGTTTGGTAACGGGGGGCGCCTACAATGAGCAGTTCTTC. Variable domain in full (rest from reference TRBV12-5 and TRBJ2-1): DARVTQTPRHKVTEMGQEVTMRCQPILGHNTVFWYRQTMMQGLELLAYFRNRAPLDDSGMPKDRFSAEMPDATLATLKIQPSEPRDSAVYFCASGLVTGGAYNEQFFGPGTRLTVL.

V usage is TRBV28 and J usage is TRBJ2-1, with TRBD1 identical over 7 bases. The germline gives CDR1 MDHEN, CDR2 SYDVKM. This CDR3 comprises 16 residues. Germline trimming cut 6 bases from V and 2 bases from J; bases unmatched to any gene: 10. CDR3 sequence (DNA): TGTGCCAGCAGCTTGCCCAGACAGGGTACCTACAATGAGCAGTTCTTC. Protein sequence: CASSLPRQGTYNEQFF. Variable domain in full (rest from reference TRBV28 and TRBJ2-1): DVKVTQSSRYLVKRTGEKVFLECVQDMDHENMFWYRQDPGLGLRLIYFSYDVKMKEKGDIPEGYSVSREKKERFSLILESASTNQTSMYLCASSLPRQGTYNEQFFGPGTRLTVL.

J is TRBJ2-7 and V is TRBV10-3; tentative D call: TRBD2 (5 bases). Between the trimmed V and J ends, which lost 6 bases and 1 base, there was a span of 16 bases. Germline values: CDR1 ENHRY, CDR2 SYGVKD. CDR3 size: 15 residues. The CDR3 protein is CAIRADSRTSYEQYF. In nucleotides, the CDR3 is TGTGCCATCAGAGCGGACTCACGAACGTCCTACGAGCAGTACTTC.

The chain combines TRBV10-3 with TRBJ1-1, with 8 bases that match TRBD1. The germline V gene encodes CDR1 ENHRY and CDR2 SYGVKD. The CDR3 runs 13 residues. V lost 3 bases to trimming and J lost 10 bases; unmatched junction nucleotides: 7. CDR3 nucleotide sequence: TGTGCCATCAGTGAAGCAGGGGGCCGTCGAGCTTTCTTT. This gives the protein CAISEAGGRRAFF.

The V and J genes are TRBV28 and TRBJ1-4; D might be TRBD1 (6 bases). The CDR3 has 14 residues. The ends were cut back, 9 bases at V and 3 bases at J, with 14 bases in the middle. Germline V CDR1 and CDR2: MDHEN, SYDVKM. DNA of the CDR3: TGTGCCAGTCGCCCAGGGGTAGCTAATGAAAAACTGTTTTTT. The encoded protein is CASRPGVANEKLFF.

This clone has a single count. CDR3 amino acids: CASSPSRGREKLFF. The CDR3 nucleotides are TGTGCCAGCTCACCATCAAGGGGGCGTGAAAAACTGTTTTTT. The V gene is TRBV18, the J gene TRBJ1-4, with 7 bases lining up with TRBD1. The CDR3 is 14 amino acids. CDR1 KGHSH and CDR2 LQKENI come from the germline V gene. The trim removed 2 bases at V and 7 bases at J, leaving 4 bases unmatched.

This clone turned up a few times. The gene calls are TRBV28 and TRBJ1-2; D unresolved. The V end lost 2 bases, the J end lost 2 bases, and 12 bases lay between the germline ends. Germline lookup yields CDR1 MDHEN and CDR2 SYDVKM. The CDR3 has 15 amino acids. The CDR3 sequence: CASSLTGAGNYGYTF. The CDR3 bases are TGTGCCAGCAGTTTAACCGGCGCGGGGAACTATGGCTACACCTTC.

This chain connects TRBV6-6 to TRBJ1-3, with 8 bases aligning to TRBD1. The CDR3 is made up of 14 amino acids. The junction had 3 bases not matched to a gene; V was cut back by 0 bases and J by 8 bases. The germline CDR1 and CDR2 sequences are MNHNY and SVGAGI (reference sequence). In DNA form, the CDR3 reads TGTGCCAGCAGTTACTCGAACAGGGGGGACACCATATATTTT. It specifies CASSYSNRGDTIYF.

This clone has only one observation. The genes are TRBV6-5 and TRBJ1-5, with 9 bases fitting TRBD1. Per the germline V gene, CDR1 is MNHEY and CDR2 is SVGAGI. V lost 6 bases, J lost 2 bases, and 5 bases stayed unmatched. This CDR3 spans 15 amino acids. CDR3 DNA sequence: TGTGCCAGCAGCGGGACAGGGCCGGGCAATCAGCCCCAGCATTTT. Amino acids: CASSGTGPGNQPQHF.

This clone showed up just once. The V and J genes are TRBV10-3 and TRBJ1-5; 8 bases map to TRBD1. Germline lookup yields CDR1 ENHRY and CDR2 SYGVKD. The J segment lost 2 bases and the V segment lost 8 bases, leaving 2 bases of the junction unmatched. The CDR3 spans 13 residues. In DNA form, the CDR3 reads TGTGCCATCCAGGGACAGGGCAATCAGCCCCAGCATTTT. Translating it yields CAIQGQGNQPQHF.

For this clone: An end of the junction differs from the germline gene, which may be a read error. The chain combines TRBV7-9 with TRBJ2-5, with D possibly TRBD2 on 6 matching bases. The tail of the sequence fits TRBJ2-7 better, so the J call may be wrong. Per germline, CDR1 SEHNR and CDR2 FQNEAQ (reference sequence). The CDR3 is 15 residues long. For the CDR3, the DNA is TGTGCCAGCAGCTTAGACGGGAGACCCTCCGACGAGCAGTACTTC. Protein product: CASSLDGRPSDEQYF.

The V and J genes are TRBV4-2 and TRBJ2-3, with 10 bases aligning to TRBD2. There are 14 residues in the CDR3. In germline, CDR1 is LGHNA, CDR2 YNFKEQ. V lost 1 base, J lost 5 bases, and 0 bases stayed unmatched. CDR3 in DNA: TGTGCCAGCAGCCAAGGACTAGCGGGAGATACGCAGTATTTT. Amino acids: CASSQGLAGDTQYF.

The CDR3 DNA is TGTGCCAGCAGCCGCAGCGGGAGTACCCCAGATACGCAGTATTTT. Protein product: CASSRSGSTPDTQYF. The chain couples TRBV7-3 to TRBJ2-3; 8 nucleotides align to TRBD2. The CDR3 spans 15 residues. CDR1 and CDR2 (germline): SGHTA, FQGTGA. V lost 5 bases to trimming and J lost 4 bases; unmatched junction nucleotides: 8.